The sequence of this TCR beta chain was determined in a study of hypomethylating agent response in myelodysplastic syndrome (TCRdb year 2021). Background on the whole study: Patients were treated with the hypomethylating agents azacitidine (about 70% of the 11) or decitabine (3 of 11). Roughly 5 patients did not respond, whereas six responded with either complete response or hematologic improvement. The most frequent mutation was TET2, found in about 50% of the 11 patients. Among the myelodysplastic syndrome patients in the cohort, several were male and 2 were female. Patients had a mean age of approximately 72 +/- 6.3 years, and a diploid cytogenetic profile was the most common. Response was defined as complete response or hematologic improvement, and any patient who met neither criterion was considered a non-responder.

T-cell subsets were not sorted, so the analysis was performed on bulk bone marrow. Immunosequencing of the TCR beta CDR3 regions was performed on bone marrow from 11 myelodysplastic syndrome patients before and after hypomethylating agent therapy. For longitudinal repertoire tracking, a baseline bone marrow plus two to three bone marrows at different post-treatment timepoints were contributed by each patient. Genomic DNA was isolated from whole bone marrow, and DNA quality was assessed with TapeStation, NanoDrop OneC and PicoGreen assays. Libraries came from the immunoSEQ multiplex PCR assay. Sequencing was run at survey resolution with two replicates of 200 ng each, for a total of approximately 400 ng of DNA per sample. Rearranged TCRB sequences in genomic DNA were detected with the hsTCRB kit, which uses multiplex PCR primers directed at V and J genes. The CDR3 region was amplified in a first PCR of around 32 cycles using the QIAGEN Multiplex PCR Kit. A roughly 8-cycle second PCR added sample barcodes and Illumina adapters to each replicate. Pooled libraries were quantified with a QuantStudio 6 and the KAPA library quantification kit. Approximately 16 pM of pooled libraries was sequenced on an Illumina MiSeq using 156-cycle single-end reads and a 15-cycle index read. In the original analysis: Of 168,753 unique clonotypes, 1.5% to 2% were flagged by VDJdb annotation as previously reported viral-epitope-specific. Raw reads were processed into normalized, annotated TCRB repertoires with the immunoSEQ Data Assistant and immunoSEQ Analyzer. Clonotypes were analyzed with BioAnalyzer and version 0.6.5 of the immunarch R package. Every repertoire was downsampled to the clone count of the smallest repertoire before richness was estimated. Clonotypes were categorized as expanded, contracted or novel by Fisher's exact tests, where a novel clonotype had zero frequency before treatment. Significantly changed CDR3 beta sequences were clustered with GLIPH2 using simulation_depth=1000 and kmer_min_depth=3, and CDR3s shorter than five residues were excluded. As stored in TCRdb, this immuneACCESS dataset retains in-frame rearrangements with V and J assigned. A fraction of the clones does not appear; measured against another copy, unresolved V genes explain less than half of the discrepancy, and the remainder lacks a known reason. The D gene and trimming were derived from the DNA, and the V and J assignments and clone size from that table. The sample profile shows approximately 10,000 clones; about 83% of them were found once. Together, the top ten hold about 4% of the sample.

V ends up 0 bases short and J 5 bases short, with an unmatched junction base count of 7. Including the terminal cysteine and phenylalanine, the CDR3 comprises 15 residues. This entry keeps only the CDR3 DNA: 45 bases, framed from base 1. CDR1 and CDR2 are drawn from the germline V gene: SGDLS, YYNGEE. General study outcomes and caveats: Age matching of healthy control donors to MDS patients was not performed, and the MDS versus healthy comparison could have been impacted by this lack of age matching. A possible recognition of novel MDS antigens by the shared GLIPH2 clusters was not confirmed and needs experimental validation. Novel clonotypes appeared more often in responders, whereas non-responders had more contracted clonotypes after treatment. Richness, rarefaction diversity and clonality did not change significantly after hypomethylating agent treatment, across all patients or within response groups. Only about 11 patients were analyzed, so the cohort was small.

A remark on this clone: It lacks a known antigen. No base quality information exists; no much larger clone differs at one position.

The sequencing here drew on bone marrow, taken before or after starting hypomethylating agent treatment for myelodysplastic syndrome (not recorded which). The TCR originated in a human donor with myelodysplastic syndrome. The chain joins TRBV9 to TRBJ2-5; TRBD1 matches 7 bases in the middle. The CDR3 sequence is CASSVAVGGGETQYF. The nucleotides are TGTGCCAGCAGCGTAGCAGTAGGGGGCGGTGAGACCCAGTACTTC.